Below, 7 T cell receptor beta chains from the same sample are listed, as sequenced in a study of blood T cell repertoires in COVID-19. Using immunoSEQ multiplex PCR, the repertoire was profiled, and TCRdb retains in-frame clones only, with some absent. Here the sample spans 250,000 to 300,000 clones, 86% being singletons. Sequenced sample: peripheral blood. These receptors were collected from a man in his late teens or twenties with active or convalescent COVID-19.

This chain links TRBV7-9 with TRBJ1-1, with a tentative D call TRBD1 (6 bases). This CDR3 has 17 amino acids. Trimming left V 4 bases short and J 0 bases short, with 18 bases between. CDR1 is SEHNR, CDR2 FQNEAQ, per germline (reference sequence). For the CDR3, the DNA is TGTGCCAGCAGCTACCCTTTTGGCGGACAGATGAACACTGAAGCTTTCTTT. It specifies CASSYPFGGQMNTEAFF.

V and J are TRBV7-8 and TRBJ2-7; 7 bases fit TRBD2. The CDR3 has 15 residues. Germline V lookup: CDR1 SGHVS, CDR2 FQNEAQ. With V trimmed by 5 bases and J by 4 bases, 11 bases remained unmatched. For the CDR3, the DNA is TGTGCCAGCAGCGCTTCTAGCGGTCTCTATTACGAGCAGTACTTC. Amino acids: CASSASSGLYYEQYF.

The chain is built from TRBV7-7 and TRBJ2-2; 11 bases are a match to TRBD2. This CDR3 contains 17 residues. Germline V CDR1 and CDR2: SSHAT, FNYEAQ (reference sequence). The V and J ends lost 6 bases and 5 bases, in that order; junction bases with no gene match: 11. The CDR3 nucleotides read TGTGCCAGCAGTTCTACTAGCGGGGGCTCGTGGACCGGGGAGCTGTTTTTT. Its protein is CASSSTSGGSWTGELFF.

The chain combines TRBV27 with TRBJ2-6; unclear D gene. Trimming took 2 bases from V and 0 from J, leaving 5 bases between them. CDR1 and CDR2 (germline): MNHEY, SMNVEV (reference sequence). This CDR3 comprises 15 residues. This CDR3 reads CASSLSISGANVLTF. The DNA of the CDR3 is TGTGCCAGCAGTTTAAGCATCTCTGGGGCCAACGTCCTGACTTTC.

The chain is built from TRBV7-6 and TRBJ2-7; 9 bases agree with TRBD1. V lost 1 base to trimming and J lost 4 bases; unmatched junction nucleotides: 2. The CDR3 is made up of 14 amino acids. Per the germline V gene, CDR1 is SGHVS and CDR2 is FNYEAQ. CDR3: CASSLGQGGYEQYF. DNA of the CDR3: TGTGCCAGCAGCTTAGGACAGGGGGGTTACGAGCAGTACTTC.

V and J are TRBV19 and TRBJ2-7; TRBD2 agrees at 8 bases. Germline trimming cut 9 bases from V and 3 bases from J; bases unmatched to any gene: 7. The CDR3 spans 13 residues. Germline V gene lookup returns CDR1 LNHDA and CDR2 SQIVND (reference sequence). Here the CDR3 DNA reads TGTGCCAGCGTAGGGACTAGAAGCTACGAGCAGTACTTC. As protein: CASVGTRSYEQYF.

The chain has TRBV12-5 and TRBJ1-4, with D maybe TRBD1 (6 bases). With 2 bases removed from V and 0 bases from J, the gap between germline ends came to 19 bases. CDR1 is LGHNT, CDR2 FRNRAP, per germline. CDR3 length equals 19 residues. The CDR3 sequence is CASGLTCGGGATTNEKLFF. The CDR3 DNA follows: TGTGCTAGTGGTTTGACCTGTGGGGGGGGCGCAACAACTAATGAAAAACTGTTTTTT.